The 16 T cell receptor beta chains below were found in one sample sequenced in a study of T cell responses to AZD1222 COVID-19 vaccine. Method: immunoSEQ multiplex PCR; TCRdb's copy keeps in-frame clones and lacks some. Of some 150,000 clones listed, roughly 88% are singletons. Material: peripheral blood, obtained on day 0 of AZD1222 vaccination. These TCRs come from an adult in good health.

The rearrangement joins TRBV5-1 to TRBJ2-1, with D possibly being TRBD1 (6 bases). The CDR3 is 14 amino acids. Trimming stripped 0 bases from V and 5 bases from J, with 9 bases between. Germline CDR1 and CDR2: SGHRS and YFSETQ. The CDR3 nucleotides read TGCGCCAGCAGCTTGGGACAGGTAGACAATGAGCAGTTCTTC. It encodes CASSLGQVDNEQFF.

The V gene is TRBV28, the J gene TRBJ2-2; tentative D call: TRBD2 (5 bases). CDR3 length: 15 residues. Trimming took off 5 bases at V and 5 bases at J, with 15 bases between the two ends. Germline assignment: CDR1 MDHEN and CDR2 SYDVKM. The DNA for the CDR3 is TGTGCCAGCAGTACTTCCGGGGAGAGTACCGGGGAGCTGTTTTTT. It codes for CASSTSGESTGELFF.

This chain joins TRBV7-9 and TRBJ2-2, with D perhaps TRBD1 (5 bases). The CDR3 covers 16 residues. With 0 bases removed from V and 4 bases from J, the gap between germline ends came to 12 bases. CDR1 and CDR2 (germline): SEHNR, FQNEAQ (reference sequence). This chain's CDR3 is CASSLALSGATGELFF. The CDR3 DNA reads as TGTGCCAGCAGCTTAGCGCTATCTGGGGCCACCGGGGAGCTGTTTTTT.

A few counts support this clone. As DNA, the CDR3 is TGTGCCAGCAGCTTACGGGGGACGGTTAACACTGAAGCTTTCTTT. Its protein is CASSLRGTVNTEAFF. This chain connects TRBV11-1 to TRBJ1-1; tentatively, D is TRBD1 (5 bases). The CDR3 contains 15 residues. Trimming stripped 2 bases from V and 2 bases from J, with 12 bases between. Germline V lookup: CDR1 SGHAT, CDR2 FQDESV (reference sequence).

The chain has TRBV6-5 and TRBJ1-5; TRBD1 might be the D (6 bases). Trimming removed 1 base at V and 5 bases at J, with 12 bases between. This CDR3 has 15 residues. The germline CDR1 and CDR2 sequences are MNHEY and SVGAGI. CDR3 residues: CASSYLGKGDQPQHF. The CDR3, as DNA: TGTGCCAGCAGTTACTTGGGGAAGGGGGATCAGCCCCAGCATTTT.

The rearrangement uses TRBV7-8 and TRBJ2-1; perhaps D is TRBD1 or TRBD2 (5 bases each). Per germline, CDR1 SGHVS and CDR2 FQNEAQ. The CDR3 has 15 residues. Trimming pared 5 bases from V and 9 bases from J, leaving 20 bases between. CDR3 region: CASSSRDPIVSEQFF. The CDR3 DNA sequence: TGTGCCAGCAGCAGCAGGGACCCTATCGTTAGTGAGCAGTTCTTC.

This clone came up once. The J gene is TRBJ2-1, the V gene TRBV15; 10 positions agree with TRBD2. The germline V gene encodes CDR1 LNHNV and CDR2 YYDKDF (reference sequence). V shed 4 bases, J shed 7 bases, and the junction held 13 bases outside the gene matches. This CDR3 spans 17 amino acids. CDR3 bases: TGTGCCACCAGCACTTTAAGGCTAGCGGGAGTGGATAATGAGCAGTTCTTC. This translates into CATSTLRLAGVDNEQFF. Supplemented by reference TRBV15 and TRBJ2-1, the full variable domain reads DAMVIQNPRYQVTQFGKPVTLSCSQTLNHNVMYWYQQKSSQAPKLLFHYYDKDFNNEADTPDNFQSRRPNTSFCFLDIRSPGLGDTAMYLCATSTLRLAGVDNEQFFGPGTRLTVL.

This chain joins TRBV24-1 and TRBJ1-3; D is perhaps TRBD1 (6 bases). The germline V gene encodes CDR1 KGHDR and CDR2 SFDVKD. Trimming shortened V by 3 bases and J by 0 bases, and 8 bases separated the two germline ends. This CDR3 is built from 15 residues. This CDR3 is CATSDKGDSGNTIYF. The CDR3 DNA reads as TGTGCCACCAGTGATAAGGGGGACTCTGGAAACACCATATATTTT.

This clone was found a few times. Other DNA sequences in the same sample also yield this CDR3. CDR3 in DNA: TGCGCCAGCAGCTTGGGACAGGGAGCCTACAATGAGCAGTTCTTC. Amino acids: CASSLGQGAYNEQFF. The chain employs TRBV5-1 and TRBJ2-1, with 7 bases that match TRBD1. The V segment lost 0 bases and the J segment 2 bases; nucleotides outside the gene matches: 2. The CDR3 is 15 amino acids. Germline V gives CDR1 SGHRS, CDR2 YFSETQ.

The chain carries TRBV10-2 and TRBJ2-3; D unclear. V was shortened by 5 bases and J by 6 bases, with 18 bases between the two germline ends. Germline V gene data show CDR1 as WSHSY and CDR2 as SAAADI. The CDR3 is 15 amino acids. DNA of the CDR3: TGCGCCAGCAGTACTCCCGGGCCCCACGGTGATACGCAGTATTTT. It specifies CASSTPGPHGDTQYF.

The chain recombines TRBV18 with TRBJ1-5; D gene unclear. The CDR3 consists of 14 residues. Germline V gene data show CDR1 as KGHSH and CDR2 as LQKENI. The V and J ends lost 6 bases and 2 bases respectively, with 11 bases between them. The DNA of the CDR3 is TGTGCCAGCTCGGAAGGGATCCGCAATCAGCCCCAGCATTTT. It codes for CASSEGIRNQPQHF. Together with reference TRBV18 and TRBJ1-5, the CDR3 gives the full variable domain: NAGVMQNPRHLVRRRGQEARLRCSPMKGHSHVYWYRQLPEEGLKFMVYLQKENIIDESGMPKERFSAEFPKEGPSILRIQQVVRGDSAAYFCASSEGIRNQPQHFGDGTRLSIL.

The rearrangement links TRBV14 to TRBJ1-2; D is perhaps TRBD1 (5 bases). CDR1 is SGHDN and CDR2 is FVKESK in the germline V gene. V was shortened by 1 base and J by 4 bases, with 13 bases between the two germline ends. This CDR3 is 15 amino acids long. The CDR3 DNA is TGTGCCAGCAGCCAAGGACCCGACGGGGGCTATGGCTACACCTTC. It specifies CASSQGPDGGYGYTF.

J is TRBJ2-7 and V is TRBV7-8; D call uncertain. V lost 0 bases and J 3 bases, leaving 6 bases between the germline ends. This CDR3 spans 13 amino acids. CDR1 SGHVS and CDR2 FQNEAQ come from the germline V gene. CDR3 in amino acids: CASSLALNYEQYF. Here the CDR3 DNA reads TGTGCCAGCAGCTTAGCGCTAAACTACGAGCAGTACTTC. The entire variable domain, with the rest obtained from reference TRBV7-8 and TRBJ2-7, is as follows: GAGVSQSPRYKVAKRGQDVALRCDPISGHVSLFWYQQALGQGPEFLTYFQNEAQLDKSGLPSDRFFAERPEGSVSTLKIQRTQQEDSAVYLCASSLALNYEQYFGPGTRLTVT.

The CDR3 sequence is CAVPGTSGQETQYF. Here the CDR3 DNA reads TGTGCCGTACCCGGGACTAGCGGCCAAGAGACCCAGTACTTC. The chain carries TRBV2 and TRBJ2-5, with 11 nucleotides matching TRBD2. V shed 11 bases and J 1 base; nucleotides not matched to a gene: 6. The CDR3 spans 14 residues. Germline values: CDR1 SNHLY, CDR2 FYNNEI.

This sequence joins TRBV5-1 and TRBJ2-7; TRBD1 matches 10 bases. Germline V CDR1 and CDR2: SGHRS, YFSETQ. CDR3 length: 15 amino acids. V gave up 3 bases and J gave up 4 bases; unmatched junction bases: 7. CDR3 region: CASSSGTGASYEQYF. CDR3 sequence (DNA): TGCGCCAGCAGCTCCGGGACAGGGGCAAGTTACGAGCAGTACTTC.

The J gene is TRBJ1-6, the V gene TRBV28, with unresolved D. Germline V gene sequence: CDR1 MDHEN, CDR2 SYDVKM. V lost 2 bases and J lost 7, with 18 bases in between. The CDR3 covers 17 residues. The CDR3 spells CASSLVSGTGSNSPLHF. The DNA for the CDR3 is TGTGCCAGCAGTTTAGTCAGCGGTACGGGCTCGAATTCACCCCTCCACTTT.